The 8 T cell receptor beta chains presented below share a single source sample, sequenced in a study of CD8 T cells in Susac syndrome. Random hexamers were used to reverse transcribe an amount of about 0.45 to 1 ug RNA. TCRdb re-analysed the immunoSEQ multiplex PCR reads in MiXCR, keeping a single row per CDR3 protein. This table has approximately 150,000 distinct CDR3 sequences, over 85% appearing once. Specimen: CD4+ T cells from PBMCs. The receptors were sampled from a human donor in good health.

This clonotype was seen just once. The rearrangement joins TRBV20-1 to TRBJ1-2, with 8 bases fitting TRBD1. Losses at the gene ends were 7 bases for V and 4 bases for J; bases not matched to a gene: 8. Per the germline V gene, CDR1 is DFQATT and CDR2 is SNEGSKA (reference sequence). The CDR3 has 13 amino acids. The CDR3 is CSGLTGGSYGYTF. The CDR3 DNA is TGCAGTGGACTTACAGGGGGATCCTATGGCTACACCTTC.

The V and J genes are TRBV7-7 and TRBJ2-2, with 9 bases identical to TRBD2. The CDR3 is 16 residues long. CDR1 is SSHAT, CDR2 FNYEAQ, per germline (reference sequence). Trimming cost V 2 bases and J 1 base; bases outside gene matches: 2. The CDR3: CASSLLAGMNTGELFF. The CDR3 nucleotides read TGTGCCAGCAGCTTACTAGCGGGGATGAACACCGGGGAGCTGTTTTTT.

The genes are TRBV5-4 and TRBJ2-7, with a possible D match to TRBD1 (6 bases). The V and J ends lost 2 bases and 7 bases respectively, with 16 bases between them. This CDR3 spans 14 amino acids. Germline lookup yields CDR1 SGHNT and CDR2 YYREEE (reference sequence). The CDR3 nucleotides read TGTGCCAGCAGCTTAGGGACAACTCCTACGGAGCAGTACTTC. Translated: CASSLGTTPTEQYF.

This clonotype has only one observation. The V and J genes are TRBV3-1 and TRBJ2-1; TRBD2 matches at 9 bases. CDR1 is LGHDT and CDR2 is YNNKEL in the germline V gene (reference sequence). Trimming took 1 base from V and 7 from J; bases not matched to a gene: 5. The CDR3 has 15 residues. The CDR3 loop reads CASSQGAGGGNEQFF. The CDR3 DNA reads as TGTGCCAGCAGCCAAGGAGCGGGGGGAGGGAATGAGCAGTTCTTC.

This chain links TRBV2 with TRBJ1-2; TRBD1 matches 7 bases. The length of the CDR3 is 16 residues. V lost 6 bases, J lost 0 bases, and 10 bases stayed unmatched. Germline values: CDR1 SNHLY, CDR2 FYNNEI. The CDR3 sequence is CASSQTGLAANYGYTF. The CDR3 DNA reads as TGTGCCAGCAGCCAGACAGGGTTGGCGGCTAACTATGGCTACACCTTC.

The chain is built from TRBV30 and TRBJ1-5, with D tentatively TRBD1 (6 bases). CDR1 and CDR2 from the germline V gene are GTSNPN and SVGIG (reference sequence). Trimming pared 0 bases from V and 7 bases from J, leaving 13 bases between. The CDR3 has 14 residues. CDR3 DNA: TGTGCCTGGAGTGTACCGGGGACACAGCAGCCCCAGCATTTT. Translated: CAWSVPGTQQPQHF.

This clonotype was seen just once. This chain uses TRBV25-1 with TRBJ1-4; unclear D gene. CDR3 size: 15 residues. Trimming removed 3 bases from V and 4 bases from J, with 12 bases in between. In germline, CDR1 is MGHDK, CDR2 SYGVNS. This CDR3 reads CASSDQGRLNEKLFF. The CDR3 DNA reads TGTGCCAGCAGTGACCAAGGACGGCTTAATGAAAAACTGTTTTTT.

CDR3 nucleotides: TGTGCTAGTGGTTGGACAACAGGGGGAGAGGGGAATGAGCAGTTCTTC. It codes for CASGWTTGGEGNEQFF. V usage is TRBV12-5 and J usage is TRBJ2-1; 8 nucleotides align to TRBD1. J was trimmed by 7 bases and V by 4 bases; bases with no gene match: 12. The CDR3 extends over 16 amino acids. Germline CDR1 and CDR2: LGHNT and FRNRAP.